This entry concerns a single T cell receptor (beta chain). CDR3 length: 12 residues. Trimming stripped 6 bases from V and 8 bases from J, with 11 bases between. This specimen belongs to a study of blood T cell repertoires in COVID-19. At the level of the study: Sources were T cells, B-cell-depleted T cells, or PBMCs; the material itself was cDNA or gDNA.

Generated by immunoSEQ multiplex PCR, the TCRdb table keeps only in-frame clones and is missing some. The table has approximately 200,000 clones, 80% to 90% seen once. The sequenced material came from peripheral blood. J is TRBJ2-1 and V is TRBV12-3 or TRBV12-4; D gene uncertain. The TCR was taken from a man aged 25 to 40 with COVID-19, enrolled during active disease. The CDR3, as DNA: TGTGCCAGCAGCTCTCCAAACTATGAGCAGTTCTTC. Its protein product is CASSSPNYEQFF.